The following is a T cell receptor (beta chain) sequence with its context. The RNA input was roughly 0.45 to 1 ug, and it was reverse transcribed with random hexamers. TCR beta CDR3 was amplified by immunoSEQ covering 54 Vbeta and 13 Jbeta. TCRdb recomputed calls from the immunoSEQ multiplex PCR reads with MiXCR, one row per CDR3 protein. Altogether some 99,000 distinct CDR3 sequences are present, roughly 95% being singletons, with the ten largest covering 0.09% to 0.1%. Age- and sex-matched healthy donors served as the control group. TEMRA cells were enriched by FACS, while CD8+ and CD4+ T cells were obtained through a negative isolation that was performed magnetically. These data belong to a study of CD8 T cells in Susac syndrome. The receptor was isolated from a human donor in good health. Sequencing input: CD4+ T cells from PBMCs.

This CDR3 is CASSGQISNQPQHF. In DNA form, the CDR3 reads TGTGCCAGCAGTGGACAGATTAGCAATCAGCCCCAGCATTTT. This chain joins TRBV6-2 or TRBV6-3 and TRBJ1-5; possible D gene TRBD1, 6 bases. V lost 5 bases and J lost 0, with 8 bases in between. The germline V gene has CDR1 MNHEY and CDR2 SVGEGT. The CDR3 extends over 14 amino acids.